These 8 T cell receptor beta chains were sequenced from one sample in a study of T cell responses to AZD1222 COVID-19 vaccine. Using immunoSEQ multiplex PCR, the repertoire was profiled, and TCRdb retains in-frame clones only, with some absent. The table records some 140,000 clones, about 87% of them present only once. The sample was peripheral blood, taken on day 0 of AZD1222 vaccination. Receptors originate from an adult in good health.

The rearrangement joins TRBV4-3 to TRBJ2-2, with TRBD2 matching over 7 bases. The germline gives CDR1 LGHNA, CDR2 YSLEER. Trimming at V came to 5 bases and at J to 0 bases, leaving 3 bases not matched to a gene. This CDR3 region has 15 residues. The CDR3 nucleotides are TGCGCCAGCAGCGCGGGGAGGGCGAACACCGGGGAGCTGTTTTTT. Translated: CASSAGRANTGELFF.

The chain links TRBV5-4 to TRBJ1-1, with D maybe TRBD1 (6 bases). The CDR3 contains 14 residues. Germline CDR1 is SGHNT and CDR2 is YYREEE (reference sequence). The ends were cut back, 3 bases at V and 0 bases at J, with 9 bases in the middle. The CDR3 region has the DNA TGTGCCAGCAGCTCCGGGACACTGAACACTGAAGCTTTCTTT. Translated, it gives CASSSGTLNTEAFF. Drawing the rest from reference TRBV5-4 and TRBJ1-1, the complete variable domain is ETGVTQSPTHLIKTRGQQVTLRCSSQSGHNTVSWYQQALGQGPQFIFQYYREEENGRGNFPPRFSGLQFPNYSSELNVNALELDDSALYLCASSSGTLNTEAFFGQGTRLTVV.

This chain connects TRBV10-3 to TRBJ1-5, with 9 bases identical to TRBD1. Germline assignment: CDR1 ENHRY and CDR2 SYGVKD. This CDR3 spans 15 amino acids. V gave up 4 bases and J gave up 3 bases; unmatched junction bases: 4. The CDR3 nucleotides are TGTGCCATCAGTGGAGGGACAGGGAACAATCAGCCCCAGCATTTT. Its translation: CAISGGTGNNQPQHF.

This chain connects TRBV11-2 to TRBJ2-3; no clear D. This CDR3 is 14 amino acids long. Germline values: CDR1 SGHAT, CDR2 FQNNGV. The V gene lost 0 bases and the J gene lost 2 bases, with 6 bases spanning the gap. CDR3 sequence reads: CASSLDRLTDTQYF. The DNA of the CDR3 is TGTGCCAGCAGCTTAGACCGGCTCACAGATACGCAGTATTTT.

This clone was counted between two and nine times. This chain uses TRBV6-5 with TRBJ2-7; D gene unclear. CDR3 length: 13 residues. V lost 5 bases and J 0 bases, leaving 8 bases between the germline ends. CDR1 is MNHEY, CDR2 SVGAGI, per germline. In DNA, the CDR3 is TGTGCCAGCAGTCCGACACCCTCCTACGAGCAGTACTTC. This sequence encodes CASSPTPSYEQYF.

The gene calls are TRBV3-1 (or the pseudogene TRBV3-2) and TRBJ1-2; no firm D call. CDR1 is LGHDT, CDR2 YNNKEL, per germline (reference sequence). The V end lost 3 bases, the J end lost 4 bases, and 9 bases lay between the germline ends. The CDR3 totals 13 residues. CDR3 in amino acids: CASSQVSRYGYTF. The CDR3 bases are TGTGCCAGCAGCCAGGTCAGTCGCTATGGCTACACCTTC.

This chain connects TRBV10-3 to TRBJ1-2, with 11 bases lining up with TRBD1. V shed 4 bases and J 2 bases; nucleotides not matched to a gene: 3. CDR1 and CDR2 (germline): ENHRY, SYGVKD. The CDR3 spans 15 residues. The CDR3 protein is CAISGGTGGNYGYTF. In nucleotides, the CDR3 is TGTGCCATCAGTGGGGGGACAGGGGGAAACTATGGCTACACCTTC.

The chain recombines TRBV18 with TRBJ1-3; D not resolved. The CDR3 spans 16 residues. Looked up from germline, CDR1 is KGHSH and CDR2 is LQKENI. V was trimmed by 1 base and J by 0 bases, leaving 10 bases between them. This chain's CDR3 is CASSPLAVRSGNTIYF. The CDR3 region has the DNA TGTGCCAGCTCACCACTGGCGGTACGCTCTGGAAACACCATATATTTT.